The present T cell receptor beta chain was sequenced within a study of identical twins. The table lists this clonotype with many counts. V was clipped by 4 bases and J by 10 bases; unmatched bases: 14. This CDR3 comprises 15 residues. Germline V gene data show CDR1 as SQVTM and CDR2 as ANQGSEA. TCRdb redid the calling of the 5' RACE reads with MiXCR, one entry per CDR3 protein. Of around 480,000 distinct CDR3 sequences listed, roughly an eighth are singletons. The same data also contributed to another study, on yellow fever vaccine responses in identical twins.

The specimen sequenced was CD4+ T cells sorted from blood. The origin of this receptor is a woman aged 18-35 years in good health. V gene TRBV29-1 combines with J gene TRBJ2-1; 9 positions match TRBD1. CDR3 coding DNA: TGCAGCGTTGGGAGGACAGGGGTCGCGGGGAACGAGCAGTTCTTC. It codes for CSVGRTGVAGNEQFF.